The T cell receptor (beta chain) described here comes from a study of blood T cell repertoires in COVID-19. Study-wide background: Acute and convalescent COVID-19 samples came from the United States, Italy and Spain. Sources were T cells, B-cell-depleted T cells, or PBMCs; the material itself was cDNA or gDNA.

Per germline, CDR1 SGHVS and CDR2 FNYEAQ. Losses at the gene ends were 5 bases for V and 9 bases for J; bases not matched to a gene: 10. The CDR3 consists of 15 residues. Sequencing was performed with immunoSEQ multiplex PCR; in TCRdb, only in-frame clones are kept and a portion is missing. The sample consists of about 300,000 clones, about 84% of them appearing once. The genes are TRBV7-6 and TRBJ2-1; the match to TRBD2 covers 10 bases. The specimen sequenced was peripheral blood. The origin of this receptor is a woman in her fifties or sixties with acute or convalescent COVID-19. The CDR3 nucleotides read TGTGCCAGCAGCAACCCTAGCGGGAGTTTCACTGAGCAGTTCTTC. Translation: CASSNPSGSFTEQFF. Looking up the rest from reference TRBV7-6 and TRBJ2-1 gives the full variable domain: GAGVSQSPRYKVTKRGQDVALRCDPISGHVSLYWYRQALGQGPEFLTYFNYEAQQDKSGLPNDRFSAERPEGSISTLTIQRTEQRDSAMYRCASSNPSGSFTEQFFGPGTRLTVL.